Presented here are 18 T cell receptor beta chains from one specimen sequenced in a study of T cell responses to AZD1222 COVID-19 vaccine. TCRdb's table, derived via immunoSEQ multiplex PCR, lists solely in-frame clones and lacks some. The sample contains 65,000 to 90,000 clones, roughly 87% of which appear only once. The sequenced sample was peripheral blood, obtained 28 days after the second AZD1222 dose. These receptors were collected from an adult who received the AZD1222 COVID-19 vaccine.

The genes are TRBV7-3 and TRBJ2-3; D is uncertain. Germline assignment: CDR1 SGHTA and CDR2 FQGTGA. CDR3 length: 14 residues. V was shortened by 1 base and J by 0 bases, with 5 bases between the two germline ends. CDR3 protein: CASSLSPSTDTQYF. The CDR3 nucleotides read TGTGCCAGCAGCTTAAGTCCTAGCACAGATACGCAGTATTTT.

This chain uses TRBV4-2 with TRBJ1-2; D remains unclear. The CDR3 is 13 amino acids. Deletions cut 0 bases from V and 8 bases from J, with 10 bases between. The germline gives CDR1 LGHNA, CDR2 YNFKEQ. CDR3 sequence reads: CASSQEGLGGYTF. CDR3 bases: TGTGCCAGCAGCCAAGAGGGCCTCGGGGGCTACACCTTC.

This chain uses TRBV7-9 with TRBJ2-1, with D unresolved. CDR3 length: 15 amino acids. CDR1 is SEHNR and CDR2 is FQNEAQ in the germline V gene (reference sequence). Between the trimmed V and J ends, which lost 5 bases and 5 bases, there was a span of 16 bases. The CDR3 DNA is TGTGCCAGCAGCGCCGACGGAAACCCGGACAATGAGCAGTTCTTC. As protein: CASSADGNPDNEQFF.

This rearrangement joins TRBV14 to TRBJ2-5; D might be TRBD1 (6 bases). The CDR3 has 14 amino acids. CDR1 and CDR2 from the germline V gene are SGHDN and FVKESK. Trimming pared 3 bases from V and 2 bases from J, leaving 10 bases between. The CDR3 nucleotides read TGTGCCAGCAGCCATCAGGGGATTCAAGAGACCCAGTACTTC. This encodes CASSHQGIQETQYF.

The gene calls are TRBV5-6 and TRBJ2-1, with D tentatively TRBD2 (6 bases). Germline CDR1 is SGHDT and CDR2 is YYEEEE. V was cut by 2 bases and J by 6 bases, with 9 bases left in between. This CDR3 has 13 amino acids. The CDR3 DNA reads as TGTGCCAGCAGCTTCGGAGGGGTCAATGAGCAGTTCTTC. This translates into CASSFGGVNEQFF.

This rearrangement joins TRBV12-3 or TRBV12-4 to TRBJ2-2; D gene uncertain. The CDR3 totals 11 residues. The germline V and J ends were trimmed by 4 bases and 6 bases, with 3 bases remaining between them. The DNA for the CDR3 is TGTGCCAGCAGTTGGGCCGGGGAGCTGTTTTTT. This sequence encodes CASSWAGELFF.

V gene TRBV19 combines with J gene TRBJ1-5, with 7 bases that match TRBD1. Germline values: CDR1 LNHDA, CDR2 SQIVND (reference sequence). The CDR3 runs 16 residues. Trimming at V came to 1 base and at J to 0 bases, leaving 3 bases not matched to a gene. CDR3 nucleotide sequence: TGTGCCAGTAGTATAGGGACAGGTGATAGCAATCAGCCCCAGCATTTT. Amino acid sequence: CASSIGTGDSNQPQHF.

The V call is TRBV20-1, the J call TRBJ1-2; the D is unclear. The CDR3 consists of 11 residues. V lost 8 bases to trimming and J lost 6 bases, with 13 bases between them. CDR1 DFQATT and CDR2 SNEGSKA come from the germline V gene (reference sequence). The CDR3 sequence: CSSGPVDGYTF. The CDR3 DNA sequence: TGCAGTTCCGGGCCGGTCGATGGCTACACCTTC.

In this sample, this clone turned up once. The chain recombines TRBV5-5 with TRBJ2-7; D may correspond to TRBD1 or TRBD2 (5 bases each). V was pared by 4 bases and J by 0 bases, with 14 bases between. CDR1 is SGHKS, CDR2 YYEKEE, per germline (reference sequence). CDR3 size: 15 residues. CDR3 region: CASSPSPGSSYEQYF. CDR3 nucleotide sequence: TGTGCCAGCAGCCCATCCCCAGGGAGCTCCTACGAGCAGTACTTC.

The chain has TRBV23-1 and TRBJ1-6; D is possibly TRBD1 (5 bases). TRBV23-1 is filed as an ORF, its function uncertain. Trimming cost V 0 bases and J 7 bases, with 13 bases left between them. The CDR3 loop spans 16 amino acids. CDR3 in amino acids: CASSQSGEETNSPLHF. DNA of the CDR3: TGCGCCAGCAGTCAATCGGGGGAGGAGACCAATTCACCCCTCCACTTT.

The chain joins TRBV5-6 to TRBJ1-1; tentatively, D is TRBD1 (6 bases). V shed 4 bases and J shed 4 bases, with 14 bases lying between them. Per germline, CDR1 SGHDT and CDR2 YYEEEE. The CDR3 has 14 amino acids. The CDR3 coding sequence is TGTGCCAGCAGCCCCCTTGGGGGCGTCACTGAAGCTTTCTTT. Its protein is CASSPLGGVTEAFF.

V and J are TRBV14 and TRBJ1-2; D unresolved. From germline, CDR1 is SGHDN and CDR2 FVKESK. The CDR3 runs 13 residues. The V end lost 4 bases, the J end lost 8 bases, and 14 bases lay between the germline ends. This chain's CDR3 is CASSPPATRGYTF. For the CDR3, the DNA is TGTGCCAGCAGCCCCCCGGCAACCAGAGGCTACACCTTC.

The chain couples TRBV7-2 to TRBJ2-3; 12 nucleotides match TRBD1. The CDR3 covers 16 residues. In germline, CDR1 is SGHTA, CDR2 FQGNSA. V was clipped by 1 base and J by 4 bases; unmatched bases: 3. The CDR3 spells CASSLEGQGASDTQYF. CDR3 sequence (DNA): TGTGCCAGCAGCTTAGAGGGACAGGGGGCCTCAGATACGCAGTATTTT.

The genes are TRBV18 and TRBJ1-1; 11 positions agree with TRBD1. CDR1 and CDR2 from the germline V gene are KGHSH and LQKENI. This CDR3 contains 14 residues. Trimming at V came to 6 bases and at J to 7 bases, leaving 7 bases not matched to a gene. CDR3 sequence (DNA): TGTGCCAGCTCGCGGGACAGGGGGGGCTTTGAAGCTTTCTTT. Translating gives CASSRDRGGFEAFF.

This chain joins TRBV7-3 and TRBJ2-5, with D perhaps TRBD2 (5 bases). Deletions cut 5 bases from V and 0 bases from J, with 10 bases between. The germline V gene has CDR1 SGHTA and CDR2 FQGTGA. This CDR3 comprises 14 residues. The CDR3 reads CASSHTRDQETQYF. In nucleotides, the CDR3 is TGTGCCAGCAGCCACACGAGGGACCAAGAGACCCAGTACTTC. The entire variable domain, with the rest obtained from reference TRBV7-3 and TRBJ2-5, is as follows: GAGVSQTPSNKVTEKGKYVELRCDPISGHTALYWYRQSLGQGPEFLIYFQGTGAADDSGLPNDRFFAVRPEGSVSTLKIQRTERGDSAVYLCASSHTRDQETQYFGPGTRLLVL.

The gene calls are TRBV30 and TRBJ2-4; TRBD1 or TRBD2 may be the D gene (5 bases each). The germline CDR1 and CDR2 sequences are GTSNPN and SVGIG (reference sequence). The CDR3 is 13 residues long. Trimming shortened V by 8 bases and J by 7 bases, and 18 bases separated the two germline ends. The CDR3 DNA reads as TGTGCCGGGCAGACAGTGTCGGGGAACATTCAGTACTTC. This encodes CAGQTVSGNIQYF.

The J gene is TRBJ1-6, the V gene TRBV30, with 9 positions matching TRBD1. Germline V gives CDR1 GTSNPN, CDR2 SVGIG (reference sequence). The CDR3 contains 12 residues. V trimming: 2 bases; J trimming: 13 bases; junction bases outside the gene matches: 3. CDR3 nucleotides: TGTGCCTGGAGTACAGGACAGGGGCCCCTCCACTTT. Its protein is CAWSTGQGPLHF.

The CDR3 loop reads CASSMRTSPEQYV. The CDR3 bases are TGTGCCAGCAGCATGCGGACTTCTCCCGAGCAGTACGTC. The J gene is TRBJ2-7, the V gene TRBV21-1; the table's D call of TRBD2 was not tested on the DNA. TRBV21-1 is given as a pseudogene. The CDR3 is 13 amino acids.